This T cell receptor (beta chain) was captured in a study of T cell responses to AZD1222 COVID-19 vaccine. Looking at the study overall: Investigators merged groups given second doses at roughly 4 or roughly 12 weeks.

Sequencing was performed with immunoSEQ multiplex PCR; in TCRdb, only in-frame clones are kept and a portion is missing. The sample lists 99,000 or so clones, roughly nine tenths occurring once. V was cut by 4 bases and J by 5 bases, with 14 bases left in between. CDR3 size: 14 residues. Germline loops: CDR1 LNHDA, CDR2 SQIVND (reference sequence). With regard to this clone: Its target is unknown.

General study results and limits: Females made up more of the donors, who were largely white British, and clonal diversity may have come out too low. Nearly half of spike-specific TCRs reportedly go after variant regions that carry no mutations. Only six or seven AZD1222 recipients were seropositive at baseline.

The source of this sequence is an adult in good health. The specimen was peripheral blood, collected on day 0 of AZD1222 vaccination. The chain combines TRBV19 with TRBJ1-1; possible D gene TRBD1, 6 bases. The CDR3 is CASSTPNQGTEAFF. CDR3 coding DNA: TGTGCCAGTAGTACGCCTAACCAGGGGACTGAAGCTTTCTTT.